This is a list of T cell receptor beta chains from one sample in a study of blood T cell repertoires in COVID-19. Repertoires were generated with immunoSEQ multiplex PCR, while TCRdb's copy carries only in-frame clones and drops some. The table includes 50,000 to 75,000 clones, 91% detected once. Sequencing input: peripheral blood. The origin of the receptors is a human donor in a cohort sampled during active COVID-19. CDR3s include the opening cysteine and the closing phenylalanine or tryptophan. The order of the fields is J gene, V gene, D gene, CDR3 protein. D genes are given only for firm matches.

j_call: TRBJ2-3
v_call: TRBV27
d_call: -
cdr3_aa: CASSSYTVTDTQYF

j_call: TRBJ2-2
v_call: TRBV10-1
d_call: -
cdr3_aa: CASSEGARGELFF

j_call: TRBJ1-1
v_call: TRBV27
d_call: -
cdr3_aa: CASSLQGWSEAFF

j_call: TRBJ1-2
v_call: TRBV28
d_call: -
cdr3_aa: CASSSQGLGYTF

j_call: TRBJ2-7
v_call: TRBV6-5
d_call: -
cdr3_aa: CASSSQGFRNEQYF

j_call: TRBJ1-3
v_call: TRBV11-2
d_call: -
cdr3_aa: CASSARAVNSGNTIYF

j_call: TRBJ2-1
v_call: TRBV19
d_call: -
cdr3_aa: CASSFGRALTGNEQFF

j_call: TRBJ1-2
v_call: TRBV6-1
d_call: -
cdr3_aa: CASSEAFRARTSNYGYTF

j_call: TRBJ2-7
v_call: TRBV7-3
d_call: -
cdr3_aa: CASSLYPGLGYEQYF

j_call: TRBJ2-1
v_call: TRBV6-5
d_call: TRBD2
cdr3_aa: CASSYSRTREQFF

j_call: TRBJ1-2
v_call: TRBV12-3/TRBV12-4
d_call: -
cdr3_aa: CASSLIQGGGYAF

j_call: TRBJ2-1
v_call: TRBV11-2
d_call: TRBD2
cdr3_aa: CASSRLMGGRYNEQFF

j_call: TRBJ1-6
v_call: TRBV7-3
d_call: TRBD1
cdr3_aa: CASSPSGQPNSPLHF

j_call: TRBJ1-5
v_call: TRBV5-8
d_call: -
cdr3_aa: CASSSRGYGNQPQHF

j_call: TRBJ2-4
v_call: TRBV6-5
d_call: -
cdr3_aa: CASSSLGSALENIQYF

j_call: TRBJ2-2
v_call: TRBV5-6
d_call: TRBD2
cdr3_aa: CASSLAGASGVTGELFF

j_call: TRBJ1-6
v_call: TRBV7-2
d_call: TRBD1
cdr3_aa: CASSLFQGGSNSPLHF

j_call: TRBJ2-7
v_call: TRBV5-1
d_call: -
cdr3_aa: CASSSFNRAHEQYF

j_call: TRBJ1-1
v_call: TRBV5-1
d_call: -
cdr3_aa: CASSPTPGSEDEAFF